This T cell receptor (beta chain) emerged from a study of response to subunit inactivated influenza vaccine. This CDR3 is built from 14 residues. The junction had 9 bases not matched to a gene; V was cut back by 4 bases and J by 6 bases. Germline CDR1 is SGHDT and CDR2 is YYEEEE. TCRdb reanalysed the RT-PCR reads using MiXCR and keeps one entry per CDR3 protein. The table lists 400,000 to 550,000 distinct CDR3 sequences, 25% of them singletons, with less than 2.5% in the top ten. Source: CD4+ T cells sorted from PBMCs, taken more than 4 days after vaccination. This sequence was found in a man over 45 who received an inactivated influenza vaccine. The chain uses TRBV5-6 and TRBJ2-7; 8 bases fit TRBD2. The CDR3 DNA follows: TGTGCCAGCAGCAAGGGACTAGTTAGAAGCGAGCAGTACTTC. This codes for CASSKGLVRSEQYF.